This TCR beta chain is drawn from a study of blood T cell repertoires in COVID-19. Study-level background: The cDNA or gDNA used as material had been derived from T cells, B-cell-depleted T cells, or PBMCs.

Authors' data handling: Amplification of reference gene primers provided the estimated nucleated cell counts. Sequencing was performed with immunoSEQ multiplex PCR; in TCRdb, only in-frame clones are kept and a portion is missing. V, J and clone size are taken as reported in that table, and D and trimming were inferred from the DNA itself. Among under 550,000 clones listed, approximately 90% were seen once. Germline CDR1 and CDR2: LGHDT and YNNKEL (reference sequence). The V and J ends lost 0 bases and 5 bases, in that order; junction bases with no gene match: 4. The CDR3 has 15 residues. This chain links TRBV3-1 (or the pseudogene TRBV3-2) with TRBJ2-3; 8 positions agree with TRBD2. Sequencing was performed on peripheral blood. This TCR was sampled from a man aged 18-30 years with COVID-19, enrolled during active disease. The CDR3: CASSQDSSGRDTQYF. In nucleotides, the CDR3 is TGTGCCAGCAGCCAAGATAGCAGCGGGAGAGATACGCAGTATTTT.